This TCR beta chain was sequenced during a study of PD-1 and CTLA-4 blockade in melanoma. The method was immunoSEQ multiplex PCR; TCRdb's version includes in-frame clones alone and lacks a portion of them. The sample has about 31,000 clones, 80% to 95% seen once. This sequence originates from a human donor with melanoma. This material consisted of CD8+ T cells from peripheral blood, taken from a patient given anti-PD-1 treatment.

The CDR3 coding sequence is TGCGCCAGCAGCCAAGATCGGGGCGGTGACTTCACCGGGGAGCTGTTTTTT. Residues: CASSQDRGGDFTGELFF. The V call is TRBV4-1, the J call TRBJ2-2; D is possibly TRBD1 or TRBD2 (5 bases each). Germline values: CDR1 MGHRA, CDR2 YSYEKL. V gave up 0 bases and J gave up 4 bases, with 15 bases separating them. The CDR3 runs 17 residues.